Presented here are 3 T cell receptor beta chains from one specimen sequenced in a study of blood T cells in healthy people across ages. Using a J-beta primer mix together with a sample-barcoded 5' primer, a second PCR was run for roughly 7 to 11 cycles. TCRdb independently ran MiXCR on the 5' RACE reads; one entry per CDR3 protein. The sample gives around 710,000 distinct CDR3 sequences, roughly two fifths of which show up once; about 20% is in the top ten. The sample taken for sequencing was blood. These receptors were collected from a woman aged 55-69 years in good health.

This clonotype has just one count. This sequence joins TRBV12-3 or TRBV12-4 and TRBJ2-3; D is unresolved. This CDR3 has 11 residues. Trimming pared 6 bases from V and 5 bases from J, leaving 6 bases between. CDR3 DNA: TGTGCCAGCAGGAGGCGAGATACGCAGTATTTT. Translation gives CASRRRDTQYF.

The chain employs TRBV20-1 and TRBJ2-5, with D possibly matching TRBD2 (6 bases). Per germline, CDR1 DFQATT and CDR2 SNEGSKA (reference sequence). The CDR3 has 15 residues. Deletions cut 6 bases from V and 7 bases from J, with 24 bases between. This CDR3 reads CSAQKAPLARGTQYF. The CDR3 region has the DNA TGCAGTGCCCAGAAGGCCCCACTAGCTCGGGGGACCCAGTACTTC.

The J gene is TRBJ2-5, the V gene TRBV24-1, with D hard to call. Germline V gives CDR1 KGHDR, CDR2 SFDVKD. V shed 4 bases and J shed 0 bases, with 5 bases lying between them. This CDR3 region has 13 residues. CDR3 bases: TGTGCCACCAGTGAATTGAACCAAGAGACCCAGTACTTC. This encodes CATSELNQETQYF.